This T cell receptor (beta chain) appears in the sequencing data of a study of T cell clones after liver transplantation. The overall study: Liver transplant recipients had immunosuppression withdrawal attempted within 2 years. Third-party-reactive TCRbeta sequences from pre-transplant mixed lymphocyte reactions served as antigen-independent comparators. HCV positivity affected three of eight recipients; the rest lacked autoimmune or viral indications. Points from the study as a whole: These preliminary findings come from unstandardized post-transplant sampling times.

Comment on this clone: The antigen is not known.

This table comes from immunoSEQ multiplex PCR, and its TCRdb copy is limited to in-frame clones, with some not included. The sample lists roughly 100,000 clones; around 84% were seen once. This CDR3 has 13 amino acids. V was cut by 6 bases and J by 5 bases, with 10 bases left in between. Per the germline V gene, CDR1 is LNHNV and CDR2 is YYDKDF (reference sequence). This rearrangement joins TRBV15 to TRBJ2-2, with a weak D call TRBD1 (5 bases). The receptor comes from a human patient who received a liver transplant. Some T cells may possibly be graft donor cells. The sample was CD4+ T cells from blood, taken around 4 years after liver transplant. CDR3 in amino acids: CATRGRATGELFF. The CDR3 bases are TGTGCCACCAGGGGCAGGGCGACCGGGGAGCTGTTTTTT.